The 3 T cell receptor beta chains reported below all come from one sample, sequenced in a study of beta chain features in type 1 diabetes. Their cognate antigens are unknown. Overall study results and limits: A moderate, significant TCRB CDR3 shortening appeared in type 1 diabetes across four CD4+ subsets.

The sequenced template was cDNA made from the entire isolated RNA. Repertoires were generated with immunoSEQ multiplex PCR, while TCRdb's copy carries only in-frame clones and drops some. This table holds 630,000 or so clones, roughly an eighth found once. The sequenced sample was naive CD4+ T cells from blood. These receptors came from a man between 18 and 29 years old with type 1 diabetes.

The rearrangement uses TRBV6-5 and TRBJ2-1; 9 bases agree with TRBD1. The CDR3 is made up of 13 amino acids. Trimming took 6 bases from V and 12 from J; bases not matched to a gene: 9. The germline V gene encodes CDR1 MNHEY and CDR2 SVGAGI. The CDR3 sequence is CASRHGDRERQFF. CDR3 bases: TGTGCCAGCAGACACGGGGACAGGGAAAGGCAGTTCTTC.

This clone has just a few counts. The CDR3 DNA sequence: TGTGCCAGCAGCCCAACGGGACTAGCGGATGCCAAAAACATTCAGTACTTC. Protein: CASSPTGLADAKNIQYF. This chain connects TRBV14 to TRBJ2-4; 11 bases agree with TRBD2. V lost 4 bases and J lost 1; bases outside the gene matches: 6. This CDR3 is built from 17 residues. Germline values: CDR1 SGHDN, CDR2 FVKESK.

This clone has more than one count but fewer than ten. The V gene is TRBV30, the J gene TRBJ1-4, with a tentative D call TRBD1 (6 bases). The CDR3 extends over 13 amino acids. The germline V gene has CDR1 GTSNPN and CDR2 SVGIG (reference sequence). V was shortened by 4 bases and J by 8 bases, with 14 bases between the two germline ends. The CDR3 DNA follows: TGTGCCTGGAAGGGGGTTAAGGAGGAAAAACTGTTTTTT. This codes for CAWKGVKEEKLFF.